This T cell receptor beta chain appears in the sequencing data of a study of graft-versus-host responses after intestinal transplantation. Overall study: Among the recipients, transplants were multivisceral, liver-intestinal, or isolated intestinal. For approximately 3 years after anti-thymocyte globulin induction, all recipients took tacrolimus and steroids.

Sequencing used immunoSEQ multiplex PCR; TCRdb keeps in-frame clones, though not all of them. The data show 100,000 or so clones, roughly 84% seen once. Between the trimmed V and J ends, which lost 4 bases and 4 bases, there was a span of 20 bases. In germline, CDR1 is ENHRY, CDR2 SYGVKD. CDR3 length: 16 residues. This clone was detected only once. Its antigen is as yet unknown. The study's findings and limits: Early declines in HvG clones that occurred post-transplant were associated with peak circulating GvH clone levels. GvH clones surfaced in recipient marrow, some emerging earlier in ileum or blood.

The chain couples TRBV10-3 to TRBJ2-7; a possible D gene is TRBD1 (6 bases). The sequence derives from a human donor who was the organ donor for an intestinal transplant. The sample consisted of unstimulated CD4+ T cells sorted from spleen or lymph node cells, taken before transplant. Here the CDR3 DNA reads TGTGCCATCAGTGTCGGTACGCGGCAGGGGAGTTACGAGCAGTACTTC. Translating it yields CAISVGTRQGSYEQYF.